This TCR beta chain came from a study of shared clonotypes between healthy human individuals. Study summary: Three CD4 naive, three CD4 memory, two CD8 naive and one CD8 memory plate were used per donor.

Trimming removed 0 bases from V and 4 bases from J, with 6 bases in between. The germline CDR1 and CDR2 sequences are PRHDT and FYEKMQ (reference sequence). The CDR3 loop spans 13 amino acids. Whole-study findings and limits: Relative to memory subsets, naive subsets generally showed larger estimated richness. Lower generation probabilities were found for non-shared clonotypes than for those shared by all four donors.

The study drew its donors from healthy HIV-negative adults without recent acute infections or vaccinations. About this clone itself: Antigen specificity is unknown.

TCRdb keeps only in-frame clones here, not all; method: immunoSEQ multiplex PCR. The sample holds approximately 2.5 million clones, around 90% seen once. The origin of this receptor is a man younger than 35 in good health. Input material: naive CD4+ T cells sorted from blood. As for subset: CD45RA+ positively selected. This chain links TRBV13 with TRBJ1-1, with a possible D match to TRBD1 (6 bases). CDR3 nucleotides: TGTGCCAGCAGCTTAGGCAGGGGCACTGAAGCTTTCTTT. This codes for CASSLGRGTEAFF.